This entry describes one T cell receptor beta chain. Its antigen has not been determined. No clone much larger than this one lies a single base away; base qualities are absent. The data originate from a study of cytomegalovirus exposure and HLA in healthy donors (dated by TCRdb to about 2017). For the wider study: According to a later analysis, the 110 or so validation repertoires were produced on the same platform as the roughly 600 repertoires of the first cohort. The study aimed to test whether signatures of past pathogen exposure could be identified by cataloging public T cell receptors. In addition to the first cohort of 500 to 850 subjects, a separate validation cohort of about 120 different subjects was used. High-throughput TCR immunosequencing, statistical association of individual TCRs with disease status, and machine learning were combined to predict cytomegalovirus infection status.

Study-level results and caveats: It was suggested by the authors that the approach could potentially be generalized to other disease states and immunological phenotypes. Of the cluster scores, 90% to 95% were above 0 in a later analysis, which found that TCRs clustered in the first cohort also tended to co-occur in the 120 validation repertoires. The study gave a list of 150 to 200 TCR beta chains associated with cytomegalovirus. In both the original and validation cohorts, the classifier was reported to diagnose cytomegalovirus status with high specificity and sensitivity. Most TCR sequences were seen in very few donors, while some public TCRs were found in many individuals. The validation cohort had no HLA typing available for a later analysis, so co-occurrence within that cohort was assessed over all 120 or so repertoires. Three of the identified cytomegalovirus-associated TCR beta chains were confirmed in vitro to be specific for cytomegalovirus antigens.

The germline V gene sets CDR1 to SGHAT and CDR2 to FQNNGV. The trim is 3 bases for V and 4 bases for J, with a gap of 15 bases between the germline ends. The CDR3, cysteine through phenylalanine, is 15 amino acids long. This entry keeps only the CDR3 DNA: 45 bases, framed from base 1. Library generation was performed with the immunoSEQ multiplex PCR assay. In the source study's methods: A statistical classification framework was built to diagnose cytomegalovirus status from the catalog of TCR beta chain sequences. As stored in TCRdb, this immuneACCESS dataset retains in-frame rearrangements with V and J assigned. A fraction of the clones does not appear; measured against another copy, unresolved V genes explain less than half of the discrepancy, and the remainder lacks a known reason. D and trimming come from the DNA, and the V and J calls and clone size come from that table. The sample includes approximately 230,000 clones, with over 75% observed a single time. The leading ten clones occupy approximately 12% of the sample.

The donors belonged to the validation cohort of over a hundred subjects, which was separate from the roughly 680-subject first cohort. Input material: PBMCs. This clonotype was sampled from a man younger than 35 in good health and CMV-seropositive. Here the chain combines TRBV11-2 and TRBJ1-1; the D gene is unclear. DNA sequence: TGTGCCAGCAGCTTCCTGGGCCCTATGGGCACTGAAGCTTTCTTT. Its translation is CASSFLGPMGTEAFF.